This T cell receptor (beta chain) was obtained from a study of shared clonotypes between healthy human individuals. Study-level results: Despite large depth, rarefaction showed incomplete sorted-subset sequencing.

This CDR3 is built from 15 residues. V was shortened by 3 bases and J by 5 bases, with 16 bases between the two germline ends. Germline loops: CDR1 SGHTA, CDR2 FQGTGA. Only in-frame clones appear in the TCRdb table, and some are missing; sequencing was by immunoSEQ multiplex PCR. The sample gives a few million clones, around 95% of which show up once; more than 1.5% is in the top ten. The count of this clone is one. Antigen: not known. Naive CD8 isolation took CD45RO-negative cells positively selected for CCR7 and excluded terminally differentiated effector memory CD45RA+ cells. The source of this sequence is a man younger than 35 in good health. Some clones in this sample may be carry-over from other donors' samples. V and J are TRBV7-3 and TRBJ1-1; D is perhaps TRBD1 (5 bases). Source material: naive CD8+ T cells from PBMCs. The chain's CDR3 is CASSFRSRDQTEAFF. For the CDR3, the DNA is TGTGCCAGCAGCTTCCGGAGCAGGGATCAGACTGAAGCTTTCTTT.